This TCR beta chain was recorded in a study of T cell responses to AZD1222 COVID-19 vaccine. Whole-study results and caveats: Sampling that yielded the repertoires occurred only after the peak T cell response.

CDR1 SGHDT and CDR2 YYEEEE come from the germline V gene. This CDR3 has 13 amino acids. Trimming took 5 bases from V and 4 from J, leaving 13 bases between them. As regards this clone: Antigen unknown.

Repertoires were generated with immunoSEQ multiplex PCR, while TCRdb's copy carries only in-frame clones and drops some. This sample has approximately 190,000 clones, with about 94% found just once. The origin of this receptor is an adult who received the AZD1222 COVID-19 vaccine. Sequenced material: peripheral blood, taken 28 days after the second AZD1222 dose. The chain combines TRBV5-6 with TRBJ2-7; D gene uncertain. CDR3 nucleotide sequence: TGTGCCAGCAGTAAACCGAACAGTTACGAGCAGTACTTC. Its translation: CASSKPNSYEQYF.